A single sample is the source of the 25 T cell receptor beta chains below, sequenced in a study of blood T cell repertoires in COVID-19. Measured with immunoSEQ multiplex PCR; TCRdb has only the in-frame clones, and not every one. The data contain some 240,000 clones, around 83% of them singletons. The sequenced material came from peripheral blood. The receptors were sampled from a woman in her thirties or forties who had recovered from COVID-19.

The V gene is TRBV6-6, the J gene TRBJ1-6, with 9 bases that match TRBD1. There are 14 residues in the CDR3. Per the germline V gene, CDR1 is MNHNY and CDR2 is SVGAGI (reference sequence). V gave up 6 bases and J gave up 10 bases; unmatched junction bases: 7. The CDR3 is CASRAGTGMSPLHF. CDR3 DNA sequence: TGTGCCAGCAGGGCCGGGACAGGGATGTCACCCCTCCACTTT.

This sequence joins TRBV15 and TRBJ1-6, with 12 bases matching TRBD1. This CDR3 is built from 16 residues. Germline V gene lookup returns CDR1 LNHNV and CDR2 YYDKDF (reference sequence). V gave up 4 bases and J gave up 6 bases; unmatched junction bases: 4. The CDR3 bases are TGTGCCACCAGCAACCGGGACAGGGGGCCTAATTCACCCCTCCACTTT. This encodes CATSNRDRGPNSPLHF. Using reference TRBV15 and TRBJ1-6 for the parts outside the CDR3, the full variable domain is DAMVIQNPRYQVTQFGKPVTLSCSQTLNHNVMYWYQQKSSQAPKLLFHYYDKDFNNEADTPDNFQSRRPNTSFCFLDIRSPGLGDTAMYLCATSNRDRGPNSPLHFGNGTRLTVT.

The chain is built from TRBV7-2 and TRBJ2-1; 8 bases map to TRBD1. Germline values: CDR1 SGHTA, CDR2 FQGNSA. Losses at the gene ends were 5 bases for V and 9 bases for J; bases not matched to a gene: 12. This CDR3 comprises 15 residues. Here the CDR3 reads CASSRTGSGVGEQFF. The CDR3 nucleotides read TGTGCCAGCAGCCGGACAGGGTCTGGAGTTGGTGAGCAGTTCTTC.

The rearrangement joins TRBV4-2 to TRBJ1-2, with 9 bases that match TRBD1. Trimming at V came to 1 base and at J to 3 bases, leaving 6 bases not matched to a gene. CDR3 length: 16 amino acids. CDR1 LGHNA and CDR2 YNFKEQ come from the germline V gene. The CDR3: CASSQGGQGDYYGYTF. In DNA form, the CDR3 reads TGTGCCAGCAGCCAAGGGGGACAGGGTGACTACTATGGCTACACCTTC.

This chain uses TRBV6-4 with TRBJ2-5; a weak D match, TRBD1 (5 bases). Germline V lookup: CDR1 MRHNA, CDR2 SNTAGT. The CDR3 sequence is 15 residues long. Deletions cut 6 bases from V and 5 bases from J, with 19 bases between. The CDR3 sequence: CASSRPQEPRETQYF. The CDR3 nucleotides read TGTGCCAGCAGCCGCCCACAGGAGCCACGGGAGACCCAGTACTTC.

The chain has TRBV30 and TRBJ1-2; 8 nucleotides agree with TRBD1. Germline-derived CDR1 and CDR2 are GTSNPN and SVGIG (reference sequence). This CDR3 has 15 amino acids. V was pared by 4 bases and J by 1 base, with 8 bases of the junction left unmatched. The CDR3 nucleotides read TGTGCCTGGAACCGGGACAGGCTGGATAACTATGGCTACACCTTC. Encoded protein: CAWNRDRLDNYGYTF. Full variable domain (rest looked up from reference TRBV30 and TRBJ1-2): SQTIHQWPATLVQPVGSPLSLECTVEGTSNPNLYWYRQAAGRGLQLLFYSVGIGQISSEVPQNLSASRPQDRQFILSSKKLLLSDSGFYLCAWNRDRLDNYGYTFGSGTRLTVV.

This clone has a single count. This chain uses TRBV4-2 with TRBJ1-3; D not resolved. The CDR3 runs to 19 residues. The germline V gene encodes CDR1 LGHNA and CDR2 YNFKEQ. V was clipped by 0 bases and J by 0 bases, with 18 bases between them. The CDR3 loop reads CASSQEPAPTGGSGNTIYF. The CDR3 DNA follows: TGTGCCAGCAGCCAAGAGCCCGCGCCGACCGGCGGCTCTGGAAACACCATATATTTT.

This clone turned up a few times. V and J are TRBV7-8 and TRBJ1-3; a weak D match, TRBD1 (5 bases). This CDR3 region has 16 residues. The germline V and J ends were trimmed by 1 base and 0 bases, with 10 bases remaining between them. CDR1 is SGHVS, CDR2 FQNEAQ, per germline. CDR3 in amino acids: CASSLGGRNSGNTIYF. CDR3 nucleotide sequence: TGTGCCAGCAGCTTAGGGGGCAGAAACTCTGGAAACACCATATATTTT.

The table lists this clone with a count of one. The chain carries TRBV7-2 and TRBJ1-3, with 9 bases lining up with TRBD1. The CDR3 is 15 residues long. Germline V gene sequence: CDR1 SGHTA, CDR2 FQGNSA. Trimming took 5 bases from V and 3 from J; bases not matched to a gene: 5. The CDR3 coding sequence is TGTGCCAGCAGCACGGACAGGGGATATGGAAACACCATATATTTT. This translates into CASSTDRGYGNTIYF.

The gene calls are TRBV24-1 and TRBJ2-3, with D perhaps matching TRBD1 (6 bases). This CDR3 region has 13 residues. The germline CDR1 and CDR2 sequences are KGHDR and SFDVKD. With 4 bases removed from V and 4 bases from J, the gap between germline ends came to 8 bases. In DNA form, the CDR3 reads TGTGCCACCAGTGAGGGGGCCTCAGATACGCAGTATTTT. Its protein product is CATSEGASDTQYF.

Written as DNA, the CDR3 is TGCGCCAGCAGCTTGAATACACTAGGTATAAACGGGGATGAGCAGTTCTTC. Its protein is CASSLNTLGINGDEQFF. The rearrangement joins TRBV5-1 to TRBJ2-1; a possible D gene is TRBD2 (5 bases). Germline V gives CDR1 SGHRS, CDR2 YFSETQ. The CDR3 is 17 residues long. Trimming cost V 1 base and J 8 bases, with 22 bases left between them.

The rearrangement joins TRBV6-4 to TRBJ1-6; 7 nucleotides align to TRBD1. Per germline, CDR1 MRHNA and CDR2 SNTAGT. The CDR3 length is 14 residues. The V and J ends lost 5 bases and 10 bases, in that order; junction bases with no gene match: 8. The CDR3 sequence is CASSRQGGESPLHF. The CDR3 DNA is TGTGCCAGCAGTCGACAGGGTGGGGAATCACCCCTCCACTTT.

This chain links TRBV12-3 or TRBV12-4 with TRBJ2-3; D is possibly TRBD1 (6 bases). Trimming pared 2 bases from V and 4 bases from J, leaving 7 bases between. This CDR3 has 13 residues. CDR3 residues: CASSLKGADTQYF. CDR3 nucleotide sequence: TGTGCCAGCAGTTTAAAGGGGGCAGATACGCAGTATTTT.

The chain is built from TRBV3-1 (or the pseudogene TRBV3-2) and TRBJ1-2, with 10 bases that match TRBD1. This CDR3 contains 15 residues. V lost 1 base to trimming and J lost 4 bases; unmatched junction nucleotides: 3. In germline, CDR1 is LGHDT, CDR2 YNNKEL (reference sequence). The CDR3 loop is CASSQAWTGGYGYTF. The CDR3 region has the DNA TGTGCCAGCAGCCAAGCTTGGACAGGGGGCTATGGCTACACCTTC.

The chain joins TRBV10-3 to TRBJ1-3; D is undetermined. With 4 bases removed from V and 3 bases from J, the gap between germline ends came to 4 bases. Germline V gene data show CDR1 as ENHRY and CDR2 as SYGVKD. This CDR3 has 12 residues. The CDR3 here is CAISVIGNTIYF. The CDR3 bases are TGTGCCATCAGTGTAATTGGAAACACCATATATTTT.

With regard to this clone: Other DNA sequences in this specimen translate into the identical CDR3. The rearrangement uses TRBV28 and TRBJ1-4, with 9 bases identical to TRBD1. The CDR3 runs 12 residues. Germline CDR1 reads MDHEN; CDR2 reads SYDVKM. Germline trimming cut 9 bases from V and 5 bases from J; bases unmatched to any gene: 1. The CDR3 coding sequence is TGTGCCAGTGGACAGGGGAATGAAAAACTGTTTTTT. Translated: CASGQGNEKLFF.

The genes are TRBV28 and TRBJ2-7; D is possibly TRBD2 (7 bases). This CDR3 is 14 amino acids long. V lost 8 bases, J lost 0 bases, and 14 bases lay in between. Germline V lookup: CDR1 MDHEN, CDR2 SYDVKM. CDR3 nucleotides: TGTGCCAGCGGCGGGGGCCAGAGCTCCTACGAGCAGTACTTC. Its translation: CASGGGQSSYEQYF.

This rearrangement joins TRBV18 to TRBJ2-3, with D tentatively TRBD1 (6 bases). In germline, CDR1 is KGHSH, CDR2 LQKENI. Trimming removed 6 bases at V and 6 bases at J, with 13 bases between. The CDR3 has 13 residues. The CDR3 DNA reads as TGTGCCAGCTCGTACAGGGATGGCGATACGCAGTATTTT. Its translation: CASSYRDGDTQYF.

V gene TRBV6-6 combines with J gene TRBJ2-7, with D tentatively TRBD1 (5 bases). Trimming stripped 5 bases from V and 2 bases from J, with 10 bases between. CDR3 size: 13 residues. CDR1 is MNHNY, CDR2 SVGAGI, per germline (reference sequence). The chain's CDR3 is CASSRQSPYEQYF. In nucleotides, the CDR3 is TGTGCCAGCAGTCGACAGTCCCCCTACGAGCAGTACTTC.

The chain uses TRBV28 and TRBJ1-1, with D uncertain. Germline CDR1 reads MDHEN; CDR2 reads SYDVKM. The CDR3 is 14 residues long. Trimming stripped 4 bases from V and 0 bases from J, with 9 bases between. The DNA of the CDR3 is TGTGCCAGCAGTTCGGGAGGGCTGAACACTGAAGCTTTCTTT. Translated, it gives CASSSGGLNTEAFF. The complete variable domain, with remaining parts taken from reference TRBV28 and TRBJ1-1, reads DVKVTQSSRYLVKRTGEKVFLECVQDMDHENMFWYRQDPGLGLRLIYFSYDVKMKEKGDIPEGYSVSREKKERFSLILESASTNQTSMYLCASSSGGLNTEAFFGQGTRLTVV.

V and J are TRBV10-3 and TRBJ1-5, with 9 bases fitting TRBD1. The trim removed 0 bases at V and 4 bases at J, leaving 4 bases unmatched. Germline-derived CDR1 and CDR2 are ENHRY and SYGVKD. This CDR3 has 16 residues. The CDR3 DNA reads as TGTGCCATCAGTGAGTCGTGGACAGGGGAGAATCAGCCCCAGCATTTT. Translating gives CAISESWTGENQPQHF.

Notes on this clone: At one boundary the junction diverges from the germline segment, which might be a read error. The V gene is TRBV19, the J gene TRBJ1-5; 8 nucleotides agree with TRBD1. The CDR3 consists of 19 residues. Germline CDR1 reads LNHDA; CDR2 reads SQIVND (reference sequence). The chain's CDR3 is CASSIVPRDRRERNQPQHF. The CDR3 DNA sequence: TGTGCCAGTAGTATAGTGCCCCGGGACAGGAGAGAGAGGAATCAACCCCAGCATTTT.

This sequence joins TRBV6-5 and TRBJ2-3, with D uncertain. The germline gives CDR1 MNHEY, CDR2 SVGAGI. CDR3 size: 14 residues. Trimming shortened V by 4 bases and J by 0 bases, and 8 bases separated the two germline ends. For the CDR3, the DNA is TGTGCCAGCAGTTCCTTGACTAGCACAGATACGCAGTATTTT. Its translation is CASSSLTSTDTQYF.

V usage is TRBV19 and J usage is TRBJ1-3; 7 nucleotides agree with TRBD1. The CDR3 totals 13 residues. Germline V gene data show CDR1 as LNHDA and CDR2 as SQIVND (reference sequence). Trimming took 8 bases from V and 2 from J; bases not matched to a gene: 3. Here the CDR3 DNA reads TGTGCCAGTGCCGGACAGGCTGGAAACACCATATATTTT. It yields the protein CASAGQAGNTIYF.

The CDR3 sequence is CASGGTEDEQYF. CDR3 coding DNA: TGTGCCAGCGGGGGGACAGAGGACGAGCAGTACTTC. The chain links TRBV2 to TRBJ2-7, with a weak D call TRBD1 (7 bases). V shed 8 bases and J shed 5 bases, with 13 bases lying between them. CDR1 is SNHLY, CDR2 FYNNEI, per germline. CDR3 size: 12 residues.